The table lists the clone carrying this T cell receptor beta chain with many counts. MiXCR, applied by TCRdb to the 5' RACE reads, yields one record per CDR3 protein. The sample includes 420,000 or so distinct CDR3 sequences, 18% of them seen just once. This specimen belongs to a study of identical twins. Per germline, CDR1 SGDLS and CDR2 YYNGEE. The V gene end was trimmed by 4 bases and the J gene end by 5 bases; junction bases not matched to a gene: 17. CDR3 length: 18 amino acids. The sequenced material came from naive T cells sorted from blood. The receptor was isolated from a man aged 50-59 years in good health. The rearrangement links TRBV9 to TRBJ2-3; TRBD2 matches 9 bases. CDR3 region: CASSPGRIAGDKGDTQYF. Written as DNA, the CDR3 is TGTGCCAGCAGCCCAGGCCGCATAGCGGGAGATAAGGGAGATACGCAGTATTTT.